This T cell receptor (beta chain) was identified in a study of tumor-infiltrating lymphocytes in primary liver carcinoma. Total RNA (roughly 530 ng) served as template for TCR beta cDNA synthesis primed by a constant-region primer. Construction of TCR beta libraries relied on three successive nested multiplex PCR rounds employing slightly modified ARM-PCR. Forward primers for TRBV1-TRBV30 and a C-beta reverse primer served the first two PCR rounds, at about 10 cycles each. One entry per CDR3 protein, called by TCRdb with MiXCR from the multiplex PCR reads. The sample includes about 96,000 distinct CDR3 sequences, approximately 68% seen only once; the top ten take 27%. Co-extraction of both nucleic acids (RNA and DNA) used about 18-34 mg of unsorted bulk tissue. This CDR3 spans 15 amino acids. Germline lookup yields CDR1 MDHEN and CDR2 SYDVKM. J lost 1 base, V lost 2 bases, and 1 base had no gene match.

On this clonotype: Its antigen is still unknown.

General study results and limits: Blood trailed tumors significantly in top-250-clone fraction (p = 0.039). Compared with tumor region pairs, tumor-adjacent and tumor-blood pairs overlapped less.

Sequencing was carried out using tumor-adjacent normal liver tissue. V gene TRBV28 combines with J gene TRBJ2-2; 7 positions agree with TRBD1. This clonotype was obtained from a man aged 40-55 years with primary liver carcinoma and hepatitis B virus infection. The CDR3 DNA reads TGTGCCAGCAGTTTACGACAGGGGAACACCGGGGAGCTGTTTTTT. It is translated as CASSLRQGNTGELFF.